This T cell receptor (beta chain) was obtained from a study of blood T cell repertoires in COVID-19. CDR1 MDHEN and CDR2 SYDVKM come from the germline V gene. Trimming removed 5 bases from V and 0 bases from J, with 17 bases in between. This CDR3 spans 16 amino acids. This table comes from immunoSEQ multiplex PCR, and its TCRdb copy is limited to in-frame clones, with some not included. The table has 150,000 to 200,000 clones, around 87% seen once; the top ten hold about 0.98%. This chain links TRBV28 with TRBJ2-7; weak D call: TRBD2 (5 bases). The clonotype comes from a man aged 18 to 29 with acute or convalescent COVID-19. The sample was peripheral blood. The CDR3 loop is CASSPPGVGNSYEQYF. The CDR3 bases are TGTGCCAGCAGTCCCCCCGGGGTGGGAAACTCCTACGAGCAGTACTTC.